This T cell receptor (beta chain) is drawn from a study of control samples from healthy donors and cancer patients. Germline assignment: CDR1 MRHNA and CDR2 SNTAGT. The V segment lost 5 bases and the J segment 10 bases; nucleotides outside the gene matches: 7. The CDR3 sequence is 13 residues long. Sequenced by immunoSEQ multiplex PCR; TCRdb stores in-frame clones only, minus some. The table records fewer than 300,000 clones, approximately 80% of them present only once. Sequencing input: PBMCs. The chain employs TRBV6-4 and TRBJ1-5, with 8 bases lining up with TRBD1. The receptor comes from a woman in her sixties or seventies with lung cancer. CDR3 loop: CASSSDRGEPQHF. In DNA, the CDR3 is TGTGCCAGCAGTTCCGACAGGGGTGAACCCCAGCATTTT.